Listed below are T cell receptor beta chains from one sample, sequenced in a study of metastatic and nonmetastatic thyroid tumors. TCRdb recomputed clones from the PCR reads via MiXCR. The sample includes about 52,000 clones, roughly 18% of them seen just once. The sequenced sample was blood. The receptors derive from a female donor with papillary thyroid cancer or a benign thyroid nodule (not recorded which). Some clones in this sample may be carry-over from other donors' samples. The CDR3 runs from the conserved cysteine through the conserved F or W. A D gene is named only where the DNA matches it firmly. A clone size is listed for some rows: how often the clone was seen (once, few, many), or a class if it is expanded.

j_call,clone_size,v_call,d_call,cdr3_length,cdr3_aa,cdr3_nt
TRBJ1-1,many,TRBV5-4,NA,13,CASRQDQGSEAFF,TGTGCCAGCAGACAAGATCAGGGGAGTGAAGCTTTCTTT
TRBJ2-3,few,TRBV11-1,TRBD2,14,CASSLESGSYTQYF,TGTGCCAGCAGCTTAGAGAGCGGGAGTTATACGCAGTATTTT
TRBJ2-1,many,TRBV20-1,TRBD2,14,CSADSGKSYNEQFF,TGCAGTGCGGATAGCGGGAAGTCCTACAATGAGCAGTTCTTC
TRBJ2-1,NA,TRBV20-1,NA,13,CSASGHVLSEQFF,TGCAGTGCTAGCGGACATGTGCTGAGTGAGCAGTTCTTC
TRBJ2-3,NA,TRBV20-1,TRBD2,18,CSAYSGTSGMLATDTQYF,TGCAGTGCCTACTCCGGGACTAGCGGGATGCTGGCCACAGATACGCAGTATTTT
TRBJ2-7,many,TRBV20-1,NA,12,CSASGYPNEQYF,TGCAGTGCTTCAGGGTACCCAAACGAGCAGTACTTC
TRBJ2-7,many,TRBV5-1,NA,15,CASSSRGTDTYEQYF,TGCGCCAGCAGCTCTCGAGGGACTGATACCTACGAGCAGTACTTC
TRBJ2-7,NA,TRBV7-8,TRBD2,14,CASSTGTSGNEQYF,TGTGCCAGCAGCACCGGGACTAGCGGAAACGAGCAGTACTTC
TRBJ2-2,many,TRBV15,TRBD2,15,CATSGTSGRTGELFF,TGTGCCACCAGCGGAACTAGCGGGAGAACCGGGGAGCTGTTTTTT
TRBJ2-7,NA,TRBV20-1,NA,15,CSAVNRRAGTYEQYF,TGCAGTGCCGTCAACAGGAGGGCCGGTACCTACGAGCAGTACTTC
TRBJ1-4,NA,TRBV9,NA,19,CASSFQMAHGGGTNEKLFF,TGTGCCAGCAGCTTCCAAATGGCCCATGGTGGAGGTACTAATGAAAAACTGTTTTTT
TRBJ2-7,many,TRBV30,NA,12,CAWRRTAYEQYF,TGTGCCTGGAGGCGGACAGCCTACGAGCAGTACTTC
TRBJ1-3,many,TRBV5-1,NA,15,CASSLWGVAGNTIYF,TGCGCCAGCAGCTTGTGGGGGGTAGCTGGAAACACCATATATTTT
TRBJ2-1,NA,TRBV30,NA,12,CAWGTYQRELFF,TGTGCCTGGGGTACCTACCAGAGGGAGTTGTTCTTC
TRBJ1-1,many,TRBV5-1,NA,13,CASSLDGYTEAFF,TGCGCCAGCAGCTTGGATGGTTACACTGAAGCTTTCTTT
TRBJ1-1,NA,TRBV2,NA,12,CAAWDIGTEAFF,TGTGCCGCCTGGGACATCGGGACTGAAGCTTTCTTT
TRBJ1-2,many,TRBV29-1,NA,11,CSDLQGGGYTF,TGCAGCGACCTACAGGGAGGTGGCTACACCTTC
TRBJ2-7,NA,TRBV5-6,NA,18,CASSLGGLAGVHSYEQYF,TGTGCCAGCAGCTTAGGCGGGCTAGCTGGAGTTCACTCCTACGAGCAGTACTTC
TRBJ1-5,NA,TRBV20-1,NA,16,CSARDLEGRGNQTQHF,TGCAGTGCTAGAGATTTAGAGGGTAGAGGGAACCAGACCCAGCATTTT
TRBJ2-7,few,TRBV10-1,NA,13,CASSEVQGYEQYF,TGCGCCAGCAGTGAGGTCCAGGGCTACGAGCAGTACTTC
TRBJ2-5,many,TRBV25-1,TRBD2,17,CASSELLWREGQETQYF,TGTGCCAGCAGTGAATTACTCTGGCGGGAGGGCCAGGAGACCCAGTACTTC
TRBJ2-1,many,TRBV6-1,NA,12,CASSLFRNEQFF,TGTGCCAGCAGCCTCTTTCGGAATGAGCAGTTCTTC
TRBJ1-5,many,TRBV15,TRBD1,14,CATSDETGDQPQHF,TGTGCCACCAGTGACGAGACAGGGGATCAGCCCCAGCATTTT
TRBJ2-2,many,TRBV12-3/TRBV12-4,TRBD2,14,CASSLGLAVGELFF,TGTGCCAGCAGCCTGGGACTAGCGGTCGGGGAGCTGTTTTTT
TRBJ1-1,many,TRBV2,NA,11,CARLRATEAFF,TGTGCCAGATTACGGGCCACTGAAGCTTTCTTT
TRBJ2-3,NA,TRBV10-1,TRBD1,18,CASTPRDRVSGPTYTQYF,TGCGCCAGCACCCCCCGGGACAGGGTTAGCGGGCCCACATATACGCAGTATTTT
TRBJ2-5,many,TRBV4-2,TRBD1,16,CASSPYSGTGGETQYF,TGTGCCAGCAGCCCCTACTCCGGGACAGGGGGCGAGACCCAGTACTTC
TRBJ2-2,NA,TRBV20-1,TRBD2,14,CSSRCGRDTGELFF,TGCAGTTCTAGGTGCGGGAGGGACACCGGGGAGCTGTTTTTT
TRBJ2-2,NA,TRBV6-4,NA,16,CASSSALQTNTGELFF,TGCGCCAGCAGTAGTGCCTTACAAACTAACACCGGGGAGCTGTTTTTT
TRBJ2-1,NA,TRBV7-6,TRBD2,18,CASSPAPGLAGSYNEQFF,TGTGCCAGCAGTCCTGCGCCGGGACTAGCGGGTTCATACAATGAGCAGTTCTTC
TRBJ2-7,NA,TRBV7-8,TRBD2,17,CASSLAVVSGSSYDHYF,TGTGCCAGCAGCTTAGCGGTTGTTAGCGGGAGTTCCTACGATCATTACTTC
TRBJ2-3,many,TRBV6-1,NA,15,CASSVLATSTDTQYF,TGTGCCAGCAGTGTCCTCGCTACTAGCACAGATACGCAGTATTTT
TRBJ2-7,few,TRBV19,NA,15,CASSIAMGPTYEQYF,TGTGCCAGTAGTATAGCAATGGGGCCTACCTACGAGCAGTACTTC
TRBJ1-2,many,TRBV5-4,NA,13,CASSPTENYGYTF,TGTGCCAGCAGCCCGACAGAGAACTATGGCTACACCTTC
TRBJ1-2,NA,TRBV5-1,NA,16,CASSLALGQTEGGYTF,TGCGCAAGCAGCTTGGCCCTCGGACAGACCGAAGGAGGATACACCTTC
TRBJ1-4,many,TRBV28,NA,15,CATESKRWRDEKLFF,TGTGCCACCGAATCCAAACGGTGGAGAGATGAAAAACTGTTTTTT
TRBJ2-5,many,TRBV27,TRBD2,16,CASRLYGREHQETQYF,TGTGCCAGCAGATTATACGGGCGGGAGCACCAAGAGACCCAGTACTTC
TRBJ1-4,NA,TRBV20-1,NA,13,CSATETGYEKLFF,TGCAGTGCTACCGAAACAGGGTATGAAAAACTGTTTTTT
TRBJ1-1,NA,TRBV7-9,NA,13,CASSWTEANEAFF,TGTGCCAGCAGCTGGACAGAGGCGAATGAAGCTTTCTTT
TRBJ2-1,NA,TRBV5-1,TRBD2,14,CASRSGDTYNEQFF,TGCGCCAGTAGGAGCGGGGATACTTACAATGAGCAGTTCTTC